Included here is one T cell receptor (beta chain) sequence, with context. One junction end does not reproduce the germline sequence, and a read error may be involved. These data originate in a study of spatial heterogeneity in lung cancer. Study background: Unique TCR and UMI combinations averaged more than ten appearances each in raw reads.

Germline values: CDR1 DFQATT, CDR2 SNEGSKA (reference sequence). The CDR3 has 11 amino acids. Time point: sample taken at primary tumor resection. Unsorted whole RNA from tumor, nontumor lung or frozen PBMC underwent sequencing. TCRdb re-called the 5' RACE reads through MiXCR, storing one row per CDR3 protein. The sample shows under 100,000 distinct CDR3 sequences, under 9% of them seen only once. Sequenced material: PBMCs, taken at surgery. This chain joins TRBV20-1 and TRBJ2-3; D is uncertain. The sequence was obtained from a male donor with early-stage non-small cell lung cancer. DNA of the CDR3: TGCAGTGCCTTCTTCTGGGATATGCAGTATTTT. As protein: CSAFFWDMQYF.